This entry lists 32 T cell receptor beta chains sequenced from one sample in a study of blood T cell repertoires in COVID-19. TCRdb's copy holds only in-frame clones and misses some; the assay was immunoSEQ multiplex PCR. The repertoire has around 250,000 clones, approximately 84% of them found once; the top ten carry 3.4%. Sequencing was done on a sample of PBMCs or T cells enriched from blood (not recorded which). The receptors derive from a middle-aged man who had recovered from COVID-19.

J is TRBJ1-3 and V is TRBV27; D is ambiguous. V was shortened by 4 bases and J by 4 bases, with 17 bases between the two germline ends. Germline V lookup: CDR1 MNHEY, CDR2 SMNVEV (reference sequence). The CDR3 contains 16 residues. The CDR3 sequence is CASSSLRATGGNTIYF. CDR3 in DNA: TGTGCCAGCAGTTCCCTGCGGGCAACGGGGGGAAACACCATATATTTT.

The chain uses TRBV7-2 and TRBJ2-7, with 8 bases fitting TRBD2. The J segment lost 2 bases and the V segment lost 1 base, leaving 1 base of the junction unmatched. The CDR3 runs to 14 residues. Germline V CDR1 and CDR2: SGHTA, FQGNSA. The CDR3 DNA is TGTGCCAGCAGCTTAGAGCGGGAGACCTACGAGCAGTACTTC. Its protein is CASSLERETYEQYF.

This clone has just a few counts. This chain joins TRBV9 and TRBJ1-2; D unclear. Per the germline V gene, CDR1 is SGDLS and CDR2 is YYNGEE. Trimming pared 3 bases from V and 2 bases from J, leaving 14 bases between. The CDR3 has 15 residues. The chain's CDR3 is CASSARALSNYGYTF. In DNA form, the CDR3 reads TGTGCCAGCAGCGCCCGCGCTCTTTCAAACTATGGCTACACCTTC.

The chain joins TRBV3-1 (or the pseudogene TRBV3-2) to TRBJ2-3, with D perhaps TRBD1 (8 bases). CDR3 length: 17 residues. In germline, CDR1 is LGHDT, CDR2 YNNKEL (reference sequence). The germline V and J ends were trimmed by 1 base and 6 bases, with 20 bases remaining between them. The CDR3 loop is CASSQGLAVRQGDTQYF. The CDR3 nucleotides read TGTGCCAGCAGCCAAGGTCTAGCGGTCCGACAGGGGGATACGCAGTATTTT.

The chain uses TRBV29-1 and TRBJ1-2; 8 nucleotides match TRBD1. The CDR3 totals 12 residues. The junction had 3 bases not matched to a gene; V was cut back by 7 bases and J by 2 bases. Germline V gives CDR1 SQVTM, CDR2 ANQGSEA. Here the CDR3 reads CSDNRGNYGYTF. DNA of the CDR3: TGCAGCGACAACAGGGGGAACTATGGCTACACCTTC.

The V and J genes are TRBV5-4 and TRBJ1-1; D unresolved. Deletions cut 4 bases from V and 1 base from J, with 20 bases between. Per the germline V gene, CDR1 is SGHNT and CDR2 is YYREEE (reference sequence). This CDR3 contains 17 residues. CDR3 sequence (DNA): TGTGCCAGCAGCGCGGGTGGGGTGAGAAACCGGAACACTGAAGCTTTCTTT. It encodes CASSAGGVRNRNTEAFF.

The chain couples TRBV29-1 to TRBJ2-1, with D unclear. This CDR3 region has 14 residues. The V end was cut by 2 bases, the J end by 2 bases, with 10 bases between. Germline V gene lookup returns CDR1 SQVTM and CDR2 ANQGSEA. Here the CDR3 DNA reads TGCAGCGTTGAAACCGGTAAGCCCTACAATGAGCAGTTCTTC. It is translated as CSVETGKPYNEQFF.

This chain uses TRBV12-3 or TRBV12-4 with TRBJ2-7; 7 bases are a match to TRBD1. This CDR3 comprises 13 residues. V gave up 6 bases and J gave up 5 bases; unmatched junction bases: 7. CDR3 amino acids: CASRRQGIHEQYF. CDR3 DNA: TGTGCCAGCAGGCGACAGGGAATCCACGAGCAGTACTTC.

The rearrangement links TRBV28 to TRBJ1-2, with 12 bases matching TRBD1. V trimming: 3 bases; J trimming: 7 bases; junction bases outside the gene matches: 12. This CDR3 contains 17 residues. CDR1 is MDHEN, CDR2 SYDVKM, per germline. DNA of the CDR3: TGTGCCAGCAGTTTTCCGGGACAGGGGGCATCATTCGGTGGCTACACCTTC. It specifies CASSFPGQGASFGGYTF.

The chain couples TRBV10-3 to TRBJ1-4; 8 bases map to TRBD1. CDR3 size: 16 residues. CDR1 ENHRY and CDR2 SYGVKD come from the germline V gene. After removal of 3 bases from V and 4 bases from J, the junction contained 7 bases not matched to a gene. The CDR3 is CAISDSRDRNNEKLFF. CDR3 sequence (DNA): TGTGCCATCAGTGATTCCCGGGACAGGAATAATGAAAAACTGTTTTTT.

This clone occurred once. This chain uses TRBV11-2 with TRBJ2-5; D gene ambiguous. This CDR3 region has 12 residues. The ends were cut back, 6 bases at V and 0 bases at J, with 5 bases in the middle. CDR1 SGHAT and CDR2 FQNNGV come from the germline V gene. The CDR3 region has the DNA TGTGCCAGCAGTCCAGACCAAGAGACCCAGTACTTC. Translated: CASSPDQETQYF.

The V and J genes are TRBV6-5 and TRBJ2-7, with no clear D. The V and J ends lost 0 bases and 8 bases respectively, with 8 bases between them. Germline V CDR1 and CDR2: MNHEY, SVGAGI. CDR3 length equals 12 residues. The CDR3 here is CASSYSRQQQYF. The CDR3 DNA reads as TGTGCCAGCAGTTACTCGAGGCAGCAGCAGTACTTC.

The gene calls are TRBV16 and TRBJ2-1, with TRBD2 identical over 8 bases. V was clipped by 0 bases and J by 7 bases; unmatched bases: 11. Germline V gene lookup returns CDR1 KGHSY and CDR2 FQNENV. The CDR3 sequence is 17 residues long. In nucleotides, the CDR3 is TGTGCCAGCAGCCAATCGTTGTCGGGGGGGCCTGAAAATGAGCAGTTCTTC. This translates into CASSQSLSGGPENEQFF.

The chain recombines TRBV6-2 or TRBV6-3 with TRBJ1-5, with D perhaps TRBD1 (5 bases). Germline V gives CDR1 MNHEY, CDR2 SVGEGT. The length of the CDR3 is 19 residues. With 0 bases removed from V and 1 base from J, the gap between germline ends came to 19 bases. The DNA for the CDR3 is TGTGCCAGCAGTTACTCGGCAGGGTACCGCCAGAGGAGCAATCAGCCCCAGCATTTT. Translated, it gives CASSYSAGYRQRSNQPQHF.

This CDR3 is CASSLSMGTGYGYTF. Written as DNA, the CDR3 is TGTGCCAGCAGTTTATCGATGGGGACAGGCTATGGCTACACCTTC. This chain connects TRBV27 to TRBJ1-2; 8 bases match TRBD1. Per the germline V gene, CDR1 is MNHEY and CDR2 is SMNVEV (reference sequence). The CDR3 contains 15 residues. J lost 4 bases, V lost 0 bases, and 4 bases had no gene match.

This chain uses TRBV10-3 with TRBJ2-7; D uncertain. Trimming took off 3 bases at V and 0 bases at J, with 12 bases between the two ends. This CDR3 has 15 residues. In germline, CDR1 is ENHRY, CDR2 SYGVKD. The CDR3 DNA reads as TGTGCCATCAGTGATCTAACTGCTAGCTCCTACGAGCAGTACTTC. Translation gives CAISDLTASSYEQYF.

The gene calls are TRBV5-1 and TRBJ1-1, with D perhaps matching TRBD1 (5 bases). CDR3 size: 14 residues. The V end lost 6 bases, the J end lost 1 base, and 13 bases lay between the germline ends. CDR1 SGHRS and CDR2 YFSETQ come from the germline V gene. CDR3 sequence (DNA): TGCGCCAGCACCATAGGGGAGGGGAACACTGAAGCTTTCTTT. It codes for CASTIGEGNTEAFF. Complete variable domain (other parts from reference TRBV5-1 and TRBJ1-1): KAGVTQTPRYLIKTRGQQVTLSCSPISGHRSVSWYQQTPGQGLQFLFEYFSETQRNKGNFPGRFSGRQFSNSRSEMNVSTLELGDSALYLCASTIGEGNTEAFFGQGTRLTVV.

The chain is built from TRBV19 and TRBJ1-2; 7 bases are a match to TRBD1. The CDR3 totals 15 residues. Germline-derived CDR1 and CDR2 are LNHDA and SQIVND (reference sequence). V shed 1 base and J 4 bases; nucleotides not matched to a gene: 6. The CDR3 DNA is TGTGCCAGTAGTATAGCCCCGACAGGGATCTATGGCTACACCTTC. Translation: CASSIAPTGIYGYTF.

The chain recombines TRBV28 with TRBJ2-7; D might be TRBD1 (6 bases). Germline CDR1 reads MDHEN; CDR2 reads SYDVKM. Trimming took off 2 bases at V and 5 bases at J, with 10 bases between the two ends. The CDR3 spans 13 residues. The CDR3 DNA reads as TGTGCCAGCAGTTTAAGCAGGGGAAACGAGCAGTACTTC. Amino acids: CASSLSRGNEQYF.

The V gene is TRBV6-4, the J gene TRBJ1-1; 8 bases are a match to TRBD1. CDR1 MRHNA and CDR2 SNTAGT come from the germline V gene. V dropped 3 bases and J dropped 7; count of bases not matched to a gene: 13. The CDR3 is 16 residues long. The CDR3 nucleotides are TGTGCCAGCAGTGAAGCGCCTCTCTCAGGGGGCGGTGAAGCTTTCTTT. Protein: CASSEAPLSGGGEAFF.

V usage is TRBV2 and J usage is TRBJ2-7; D is unresolved. The CDR3 length is 11 residues. With 5 bases removed from V and 2 bases from J, the gap between germline ends came to 4 bases. CDR1 is SNHLY and CDR2 is FYNNEI in the germline V gene. In DNA, the CDR3 is TGTGCCAGCAGTTTAGCCTACGAGCAGTACTTC. Its translation: CASSLAYEQYF.

This clone appeared a single time. This chain uses TRBV10-1 with TRBJ2-3, with unresolved D. CDR1 is WNHNN, CDR2 SYGVQD, per germline (reference sequence). Trimming shortened V by 6 bases and J by 3 bases, and 13 bases separated the two germline ends. This CDR3 is built from 14 residues. The chain's CDR3 is CASRSGLATDTQYF. Here the CDR3 DNA reads TGCGCCAGCAGATCGGGTCTGGCTACAGATACGCAGTATTTT.

V gene TRBV5-1 combines with J gene TRBJ2-1; D might be TRBD2 (5 bases). This CDR3 is 15 amino acids long. Germline V CDR1 and CDR2: SGHRS, YFSETQ. With 0 bases removed from V and 7 bases from J, the gap between germline ends came to 14 bases. The CDR3 loop is CASSLGQRVRNEQFF. The CDR3 DNA sequence: TGCGCCAGCAGCTTGGGCCAGAGGGTAAGGAATGAGCAGTTCTTC.

The chain links TRBV12-5 to TRBJ2-1; 12 bases fit TRBD2. Trimming took 6 bases from V and 9 from J; bases not matched to a gene: 9. CDR1 is LGHNT, CDR2 FRNRAP, per germline. The CDR3 totals 15 residues. As DNA, the CDR3 is TGTGCTAGTGGAATCCCTAGCGGGAGGGCCGGTGAGCAGTTCTTC. As protein: CASGIPSGRAGEQFF.

The chain is built from TRBV29-1 and TRBJ2-7; 7 bases align to TRBD1. V lost 4 bases to trimming and J lost 0 bases; unmatched junction nucleotides: 0. The germline CDR1 and CDR2 sequences are SQVTM and ANQGSEA. The CDR3 totals 12 residues. For the CDR3, the DNA is TGCAGCGTTGGACAGGGCTCCTACGAGCAGTACTTC. Residues: CSVGQGSYEQYF.

The CDR3 region is CASSLASGNSPLHF. The CDR3 region has the DNA TGTGCCAGCAGCTTAGCGTCGGGGAATTCACCCCTCCACTTT. The chain is built from TRBV7-2 and TRBJ1-6, with unresolved D. This CDR3 has 14 amino acids. Germline assignment: CDR1 SGHTA and CDR2 FQGNSA. V gave up 0 bases and J gave up 7 bases, with 7 bases separating them.

The chain is built from TRBV4-1 and TRBJ1-2; a weak D match, TRBD1 (6 bases). CDR3 length: 14 amino acids. V lost 3 bases, J lost 4 bases, and 12 bases lay in between. CDR1 and CDR2 (germline): MGHRA, YSYEKL. This chain's CDR3 is CASSQPGAGYGYTF. CDR3 bases: TGCGCCAGCAGCCAGCCAGGGGCCGGCTATGGCTACACCTTC.

This sequence joins TRBV14 and TRBJ1-5; no firm D call. This CDR3 comprises 13 residues. V dropped 3 bases and J dropped 12 bases, with 15 bases sitting between them. Germline CDR1 reads SGHDN; CDR2 reads FVKESK. Here the CDR3 DNA reads TGTGCCAGCAGCCAGTTGGCCGGGCGGGTCCAGCATTTT. Amino acids: CASSQLAGRVQHF.

This sequence joins TRBV7-8 and TRBJ2-5, with 9 bases fitting TRBD1. Germline CDR1 SGHVS, CDR2 FQNEAQ. V trimming: 7 bases; J trimming: 5 bases; junction bases outside the gene matches: 11. This CDR3 region has 15 residues. The CDR3 DNA sequence: TGTGCCAGCATCCCCGGGACAGGGATTTTGGAGACCCAGTACTTC. It translates to CASIPGTGILETQYF.

This rearrangement joins TRBV6-2 or TRBV6-3 to TRBJ2-7; D is possibly TRBD1 (5 bases). V was shortened by 0 bases and J by 2 bases, with 17 bases between the two germline ends. This CDR3 comprises 17 residues. Germline loops: CDR1 MNHEY, CDR2 SVGEGT. CDR3 protein: CASSYSQRGTRTYEQYF. CDR3 nucleotide sequence: TGTGCCAGCAGTTACTCACAAAGGGGTACGAGGACCTACGAGCAGTACTTC.

The rearrangement joins TRBV24-1 to TRBJ1-1; 9 bases map to TRBD1. This CDR3 spans 15 amino acids. V dropped 3 bases and J dropped 4; count of bases not matched to a gene: 5. CDR1 KGHDR and CDR2 SFDVKD come from the germline V gene. CDR3 residues: CATSDGTGRVTEAFF. The DNA for the CDR3 is TGTGCCACCAGTGATGGGACAGGGCGGGTCACTGAAGCTTTCTTT.

The chain employs TRBV6-5 and TRBJ1-2, with 7 bases identical to TRBD1. This CDR3 has 15 amino acids. CDR1 and CDR2 from the germline V gene are MNHEY and SVGAGI. Losses at the gene ends were 6 bases for V and 2 bases for J; bases not matched to a gene: 9. For the CDR3, the DNA is TGTGCCAGCAGATCTCCGGGACAGACGAACTATGGCTACACCTTC. Amino acids: CASRSPGQTNYGYTF.